A single sample gave rise to the 3 T cell receptor beta chains below, sequenced in a study of CD8 T cells in Susac syndrome. With random hexamers, 0.5 to 1 ug RNA was reverse transcribed. TCRdb re-called the immunoSEQ multiplex PCR reads through MiXCR, storing one row per CDR3 protein. The table has about 280,000 distinct CDR3 sequences, about 85% seen once; the top ten hold 0.095% to 0.14%. Sequencing input: CD8+ T cells from PBMCs. The receptors were gathered from a human donor with multiple sclerosis.

This chain connects TRBV27 to TRBJ2-2; D unresolved. The length of the CDR3 is 15 residues. The V gene's germline CDR1 is MNHEY and CDR2 SMNVEV (reference sequence). The V gene lost 3 bases and the J gene lost 1 base, with 9 bases spanning the gap. Written as DNA, the CDR3 is TGTGCCAGCAGTTTCGGGCACGTGAACACCGGGGAGCTGTTTTTT. Encoded protein: CASSFGHVNTGELFF.

The chain recombines TRBV7-9 with TRBJ2-3; no reliable D call. CDR3 length equals 12 residues. CDR1 and CDR2 from the germline V gene are SEHNR and FQNEAQ (reference sequence). V lost 6 bases, J lost 3 bases, and 7 bases lay in between. CDR3 loop: CASRLTTDTQYF. CDR3 bases: TGTGCCAGCAGGCTCACGACAGATACGCAGTATTTT.

The V call is TRBV12-3 or TRBV12-4, the J call TRBJ1-1; no reliable D call. V was clipped by 4 bases and J by 6 bases, with 24 bases between them. The CDR3 runs to 17 residues. CDR3 sequence: CASSSRMMDGVRAEAFF. The CDR3, as DNA: TGTGCCAGCAGTTCCCGAATGATGGACGGAGTAAGGGCTGAAGCTTTCTTT.